The present T cell receptor (beta chain) was sequenced within a study of blood T cells in healthy people across ages (dated by TCRdb to the mid-2010s). About the study as a whole: Template switching captured roughly one uniquely barcoded TCR beta cDNA molecule per two T cells in model experiments. Using deep sequencing normalized with unique cDNA molecular identifiers, the study measured how TCR beta repertoire diversity changes with age. Four age groups were formed from the donors: young (average 16 years), middle-aged (more than 35), aged (over 55) and long-lived (roughly 81). To avoid experimental bias, donors of different ages were randomly spread across the sequencing lanes. The study analyzed two additional independent replicas of 1 million unique cDNA reads from the same blood draw for two donors, one aged 18 to 30 and one aged 80 or older. General study outcomes and caveats: Estimates of total diversity based on one million sequenced T cells were regarded as lower bounds and as underestimates. Donor CMV infection status was unknown, potentially confounding age-related changes in expanded clonotypes. As age increased, observed TCR beta diversity per million T cells dropped in a roughly linear way, and a significant reduction was already evident by age about 40. A strong correlation was found between observed TCR beta diversity and the percentage of naive T cells measured by flow cytometry. Compared with the aged group, more naive CD4+ T cells, fewer expanded clones and increased TCR diversity were shown by the long-lived group, suggesting age selection. Because profiling used bulk unsorted PBMCs, naive and antigen-experienced compartments could not be compared conclusively.

Libraries came from 5' RACE. The run used an Illumina HiSeq 2500. A second PCR of 7 to 11 cycles was run with a J-beta primer mix and a sample-barcoded 5' primer. A template-switch 5' adaptor carrying 12 random nucleotides introduced a unique molecular identifier onto each TCR beta cDNA molecule. Each sample yielded at least 3 million CDR3-containing paired-end reads. The Mint cDNA synthesis kit, primed by a TRBC-specific oligonucleotide, was used to synthesize first-strand cDNA from all RNA. All cDNA was treated with uracil-DNA glycosylase and then went through a first 18-cycle PCR with the universal primers M1SS and BC2_uni_R. For the original study's pipeline: For normalization, 1 million high-quality reads, each with a distinct molecular identifier, were randomly selected from each sample. Instead of being binned into consensus sequences, reads that shared molecular identifiers were thrown out. MiTCR, with a Q25 quality threshold and the strictest error-elimination algorithm, was used for CDR3 identification, clonotype clustering and error correction. A nonparametric unseen species model with Euler transformation was used to estimate lower-bound total TCR beta diversity. TCRdb's own reprocessing of the public reads used fastp at Q25 and MiXCR and kept productive beta chains. Rows with a matching CDR3 protein are joined into one entry that keeps the most common DNA and genes. The authors' filters were not applied to this entry. This sample has about 1.5 million distinct CDR3 sequences in its table, and approximately 43% of those were observed once. Of the sample, about 3.8% is held by the ten largest clones.

The table lists this clonotype with a few counts. Its specific antigen is unknown. No quality values exist for individual bases; no much larger clone is one base distant. The roughly 42 donors, aged about 6 to 95 years, were systemically healthy Caucasian individuals from Russia. Each donor gave 8 to 10 milliliters of peripheral blood, drawn into EDTA-treated Vacutainer tubes. Ficoll-Paque density-gradient centrifugation was used to isolate PBMCs, with at least 7 million obtained per sample. Total RNA was extracted from PBMCs with Trizol reagent, with at least 5 micrograms obtained per sample. The percentages of naive CD45RAhigh/CD27high T cells were determined by flow cytometry on a PBMC aliquot from every donor. V is cut by 2 bases and J by 6 bases, and the space between the germline ends is 17 bases. The germline V gene encodes CDR1 MGHRA and CDR2 YSYEKL. Counted from cysteine to phenylalanine, this CDR3 has 16 amino acids. Only the CDR3 part of the read is kept: 48 bases, read in frame from the first base.

The chain employs TRBV4-1 and TRBJ2-1; the D gene is possibly TRBD1 or TRBD2, with 6 bases matching each. The specimen was blood. This clonotype was sampled from a woman between 18 and 29 years old in good health. The CDR3 reads as follows: CASSQRLSGGPNEQFF. Read as DNA, the sequence is TGCGCCAGCAGCCAACGCCTTTCTGGGGGGCCCAATGAGCAGTTCTTC.